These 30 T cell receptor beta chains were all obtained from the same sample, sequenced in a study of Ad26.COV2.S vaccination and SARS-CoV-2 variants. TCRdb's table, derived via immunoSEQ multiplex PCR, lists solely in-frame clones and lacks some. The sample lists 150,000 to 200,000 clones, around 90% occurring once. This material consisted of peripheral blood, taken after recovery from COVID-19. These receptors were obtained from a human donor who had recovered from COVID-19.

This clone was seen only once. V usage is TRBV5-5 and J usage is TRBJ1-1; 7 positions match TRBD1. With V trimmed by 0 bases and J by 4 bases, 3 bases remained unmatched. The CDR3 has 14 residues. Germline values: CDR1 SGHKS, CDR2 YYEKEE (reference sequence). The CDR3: CASSLAGGGTEAFF. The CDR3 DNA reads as TGTGCCAGCAGCTTGGCAGGGGGTGGCACTGAAGCTTTCTTT.

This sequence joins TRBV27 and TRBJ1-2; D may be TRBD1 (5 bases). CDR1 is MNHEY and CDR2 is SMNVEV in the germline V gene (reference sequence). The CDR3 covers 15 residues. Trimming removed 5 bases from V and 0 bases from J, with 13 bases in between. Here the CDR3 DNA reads TGTGCCAGCAGTCCAAACAGGCCAACTAACTATGGCTACACCTTC. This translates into CASSPNRPTNYGYTF.

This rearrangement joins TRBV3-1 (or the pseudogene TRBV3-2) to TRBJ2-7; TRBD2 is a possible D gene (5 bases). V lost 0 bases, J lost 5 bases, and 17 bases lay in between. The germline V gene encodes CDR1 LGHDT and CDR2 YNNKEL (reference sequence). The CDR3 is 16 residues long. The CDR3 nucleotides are TGTGCCAGCAGCCAAGAGAAGGCGCGGGCCAAGGACGAGCAGTACTTC. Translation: CASSQEKARAKDEQYF.

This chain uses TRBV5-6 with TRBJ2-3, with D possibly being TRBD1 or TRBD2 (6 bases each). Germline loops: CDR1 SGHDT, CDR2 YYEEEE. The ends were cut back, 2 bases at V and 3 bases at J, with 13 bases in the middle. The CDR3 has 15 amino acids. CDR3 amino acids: CASSLPGGPTDTQYF. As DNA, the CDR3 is TGTGCCAGCAGCTTACCTGGGGGGCCGACAGATACGCAGTATTTT.

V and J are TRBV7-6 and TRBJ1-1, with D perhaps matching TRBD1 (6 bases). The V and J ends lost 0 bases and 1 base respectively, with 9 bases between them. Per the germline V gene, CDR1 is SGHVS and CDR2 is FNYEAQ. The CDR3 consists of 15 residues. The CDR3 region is CASSLATGTNTEAFF. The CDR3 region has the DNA TGTGCCAGCAGCTTAGCAACAGGGACGAACACTGAAGCTTTCTTT.

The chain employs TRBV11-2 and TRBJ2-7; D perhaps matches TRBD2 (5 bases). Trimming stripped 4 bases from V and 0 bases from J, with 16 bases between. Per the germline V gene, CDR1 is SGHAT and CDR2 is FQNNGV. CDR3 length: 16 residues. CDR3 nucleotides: TGTGCCAGCAGCTCCCGATACGACGGGGTCTCCTACGAGCAGTACTTC. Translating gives CASSSRYDGVSYEQYF.

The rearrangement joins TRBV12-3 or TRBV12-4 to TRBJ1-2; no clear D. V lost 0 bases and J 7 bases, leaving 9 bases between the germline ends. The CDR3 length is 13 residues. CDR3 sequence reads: CASSLALTFGYTF. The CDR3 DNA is TGTGCCAGCAGTTTAGCGCTAACCTTTGGCTACACCTTC.

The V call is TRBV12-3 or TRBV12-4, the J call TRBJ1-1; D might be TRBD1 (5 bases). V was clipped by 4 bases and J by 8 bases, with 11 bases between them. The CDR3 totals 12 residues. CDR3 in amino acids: CASSSGPTEAFF. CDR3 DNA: TGTGCCAGCAGTTCAGGGCCGACAGAAGCTTTCTTT.

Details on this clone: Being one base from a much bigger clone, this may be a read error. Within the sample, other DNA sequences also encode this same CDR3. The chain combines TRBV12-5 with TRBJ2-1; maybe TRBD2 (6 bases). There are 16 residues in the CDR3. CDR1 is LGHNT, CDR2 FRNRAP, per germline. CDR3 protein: CASGLAAGSSYNEQFF. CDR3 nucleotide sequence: TGTGCTAGTGGTTTGGCCGCCGGGAGCTCCTACAATGAACAGTTCTTC.

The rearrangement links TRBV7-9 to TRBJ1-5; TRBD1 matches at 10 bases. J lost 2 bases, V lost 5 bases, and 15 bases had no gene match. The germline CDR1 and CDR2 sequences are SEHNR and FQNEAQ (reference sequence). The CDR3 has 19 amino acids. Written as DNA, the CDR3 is TGTGCCAGCAGCATTTACCGGGACAGGGGCCGATTGGGCAATCAGCCCCAGCATTTT. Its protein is CASSIYRDRGRLGNQPQHF.

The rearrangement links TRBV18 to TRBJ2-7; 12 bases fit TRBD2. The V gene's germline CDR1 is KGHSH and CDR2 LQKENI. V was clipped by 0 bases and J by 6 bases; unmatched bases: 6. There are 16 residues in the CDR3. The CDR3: CASSPPSLAGGPEQYF. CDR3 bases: TGTGCCAGCTCACCACCGAGCCTAGCGGGAGGGCCCGAGCAGTACTTC.

The CDR3 region has the DNA TGTGCCAGCAGCCGGACAGGGAGAACCGGGGAGCTGTTTTTT. This codes for CASSRTGRTGELFF. This chain links TRBV28 with TRBJ2-2, with TRBD1 matching over 8 bases. The CDR3 runs 14 residues. Trimming at V came to 6 bases and at J to 5 bases, leaving 5 bases not matched to a gene. The germline CDR1 and CDR2 sequences are MDHEN and SYDVKM.

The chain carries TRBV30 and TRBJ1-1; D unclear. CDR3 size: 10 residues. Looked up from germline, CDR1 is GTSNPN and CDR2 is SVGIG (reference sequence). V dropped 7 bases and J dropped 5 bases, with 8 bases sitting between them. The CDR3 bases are TGTGCCTCAAAGAGGACTGAAGCTTTCTTT. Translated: CASKRTEAFF.

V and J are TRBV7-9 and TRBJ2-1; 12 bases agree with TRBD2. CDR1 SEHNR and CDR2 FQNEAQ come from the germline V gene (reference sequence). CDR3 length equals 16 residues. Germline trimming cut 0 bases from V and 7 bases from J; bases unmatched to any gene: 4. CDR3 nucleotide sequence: TGTGCCAGCAGCTTAGCGGTTGGACTAGCGGGAAATGAGCAGTTCTTC. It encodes CASSLAVGLAGNEQFF.

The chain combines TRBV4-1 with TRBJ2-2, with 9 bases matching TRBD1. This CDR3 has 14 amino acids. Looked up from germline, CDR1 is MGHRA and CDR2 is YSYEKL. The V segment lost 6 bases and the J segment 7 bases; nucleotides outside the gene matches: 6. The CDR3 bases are TGCGCCAGCAGTGAAGGGACAGGGCGCGGGGAGCTGTTTTTT. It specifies CASSEGTGRGELFF.

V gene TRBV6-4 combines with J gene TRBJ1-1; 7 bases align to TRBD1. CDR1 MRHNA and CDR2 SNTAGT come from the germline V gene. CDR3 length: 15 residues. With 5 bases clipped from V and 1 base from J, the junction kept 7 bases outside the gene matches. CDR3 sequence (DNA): TGTGCCAGCAGTCGGGACAGACCCGGGAACACTGAAGCTTTCTTT. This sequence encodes CASSRDRPGNTEAFF.

The CDR3 protein is CASSIKGRNEQYF. The DNA of the CDR3 is TGTGCCAGTAGTATCAAGGGGAGGAACGAGCAGTACTTC. V and J are TRBV19 and TRBJ2-7, with a possible D match to TRBD2 (6 bases). Trimming stripped 3 bases from V and 5 bases from J, with 11 bases between. CDR1 is LNHDA and CDR2 is SQIVND in the germline V gene (reference sequence). The CDR3 has 13 residues. The entire variable domain, with the rest obtained from reference TRBV19 and TRBJ2-7, is as follows: DGGITQSPKYLFRKEGQNVTLSCEQNLNHDAMYWYRQDPGQGLRLIYYSQIVNDFQKGDIAEGYSVSREKKESFPLTVTSAQKNPTAFYLCASSIKGRNEQYFGPGTRLTVT.

The CDR3 loop is CASRTGTGVDTQYF. The CDR3 DNA is TGTGCCAGTAGGACAGGGACAGGGGTAGATACGCAGTATTTT. The genes are TRBV19 and TRBJ2-3, with TRBD1 identical over 10 bases. In germline, CDR1 is LNHDA, CDR2 SQIVND (reference sequence). The V segment lost 6 bases and the J segment 5 bases; nucleotides outside the gene matches: 5. This CDR3 is 14 amino acids long.

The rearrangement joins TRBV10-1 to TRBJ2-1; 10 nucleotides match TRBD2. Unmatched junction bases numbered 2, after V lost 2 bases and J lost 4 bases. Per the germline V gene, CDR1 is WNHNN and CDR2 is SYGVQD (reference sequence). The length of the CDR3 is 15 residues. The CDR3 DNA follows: TGCGCCAGCAGTGAGAAGCGGGGGGGATACAATGAGCAGTTCTTC. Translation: CASSEKRGGYNEQFF.

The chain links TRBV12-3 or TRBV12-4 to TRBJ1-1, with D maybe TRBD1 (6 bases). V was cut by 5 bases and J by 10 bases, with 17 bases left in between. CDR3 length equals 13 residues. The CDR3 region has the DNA TGTGCCAGCAGTCGGGGGGCGCTAAGTATAGCTTTCTTT. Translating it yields CASSRGALSIAFF.

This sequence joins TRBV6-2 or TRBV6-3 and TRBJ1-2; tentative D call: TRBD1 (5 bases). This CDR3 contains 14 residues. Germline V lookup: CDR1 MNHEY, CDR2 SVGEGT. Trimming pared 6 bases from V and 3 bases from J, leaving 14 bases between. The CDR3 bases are TGTGCCAGCAGCTCGGGGGGATCGGACTATGGCTACACCTTC. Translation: CASSSGGSDYGYTF.

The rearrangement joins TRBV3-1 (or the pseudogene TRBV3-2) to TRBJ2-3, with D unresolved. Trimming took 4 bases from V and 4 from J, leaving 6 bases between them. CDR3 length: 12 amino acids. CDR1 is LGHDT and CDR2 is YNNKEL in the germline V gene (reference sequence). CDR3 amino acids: CASSLPADTQYF. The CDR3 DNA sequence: TGTGCCAGCAGCCTTCCGGCAGATACGCAGTATTTT.

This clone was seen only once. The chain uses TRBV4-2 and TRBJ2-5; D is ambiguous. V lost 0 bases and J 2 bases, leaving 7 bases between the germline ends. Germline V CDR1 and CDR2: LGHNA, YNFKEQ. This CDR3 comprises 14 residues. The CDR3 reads CASSQDLGQETQYF. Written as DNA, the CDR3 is TGTGCCAGCAGCCAAGATTTAGGGCAAGAGACCCAGTACTTC.

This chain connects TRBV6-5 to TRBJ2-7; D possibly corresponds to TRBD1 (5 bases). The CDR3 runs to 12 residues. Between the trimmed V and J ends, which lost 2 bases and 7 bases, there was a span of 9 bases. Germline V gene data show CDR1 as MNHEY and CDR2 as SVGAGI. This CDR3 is CASSYQGDEQYF. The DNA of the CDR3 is TGTGCCAGCAGTTACCAAGGGGATGAGCAGTACTTC.

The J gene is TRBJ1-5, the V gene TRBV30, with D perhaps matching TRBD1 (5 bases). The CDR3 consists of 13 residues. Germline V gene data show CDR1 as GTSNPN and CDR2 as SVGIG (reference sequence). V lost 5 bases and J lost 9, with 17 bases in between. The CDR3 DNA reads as TGTGCCTGGGCGACCCTTCTCCAGGGGCCCCAGCATTTT. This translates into CAWATLLQGPQHF.

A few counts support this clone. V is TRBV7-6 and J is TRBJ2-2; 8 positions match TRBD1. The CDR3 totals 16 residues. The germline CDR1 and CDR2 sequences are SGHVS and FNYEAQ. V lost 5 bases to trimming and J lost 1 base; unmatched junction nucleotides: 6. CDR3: CASSPRQGKNTGELFF. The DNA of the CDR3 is TGTGCCAGCAGCCCCCGACAGGGGAAGAACACCGGGGAGCTGTTTTTT.

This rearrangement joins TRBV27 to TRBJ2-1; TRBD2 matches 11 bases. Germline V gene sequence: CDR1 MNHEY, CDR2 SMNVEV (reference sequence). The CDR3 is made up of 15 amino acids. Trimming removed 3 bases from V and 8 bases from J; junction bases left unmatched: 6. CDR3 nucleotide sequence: TGTGCCAGCAGTTTGGTAGCGGGAGGGCCTGATGAGCAGTTCTTC. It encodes CASSLVAGGPDEQFF.

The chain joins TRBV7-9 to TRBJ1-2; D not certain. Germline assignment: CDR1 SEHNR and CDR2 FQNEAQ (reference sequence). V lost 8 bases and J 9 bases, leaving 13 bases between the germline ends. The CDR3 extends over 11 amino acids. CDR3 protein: CASGDVGSYTF. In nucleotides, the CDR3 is TGTGCCAGCGGCGACGTCGGGAGCTACACCTTC. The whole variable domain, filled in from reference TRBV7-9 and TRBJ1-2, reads DTGVSQNPRHKITKRGQNVTFRCDPISEHNRLYWYRQTLGQGPEFLTYFQNEAQLEKSRLLSDRFSAERPKGSFSTLEIQRTEQGDSAMYLCASGDVGSYTFGSGTRLTVV.

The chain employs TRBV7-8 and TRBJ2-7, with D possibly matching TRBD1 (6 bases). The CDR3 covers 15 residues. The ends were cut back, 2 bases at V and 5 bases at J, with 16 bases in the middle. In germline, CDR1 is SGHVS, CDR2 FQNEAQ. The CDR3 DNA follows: TGTGCCAGCAGCTTACTCGGAACAGGGAAGGACGAGCAGTACTTC. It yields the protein CASSLLGTGKDEQYF.

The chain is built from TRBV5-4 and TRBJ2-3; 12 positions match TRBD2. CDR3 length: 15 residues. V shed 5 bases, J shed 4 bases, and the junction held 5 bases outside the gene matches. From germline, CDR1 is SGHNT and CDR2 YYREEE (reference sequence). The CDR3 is CASSWGLAGSDTQYF. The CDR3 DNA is TGTGCCAGCAGTTGGGGACTAGCGGGTTCAGATACGCAGTATTTT.